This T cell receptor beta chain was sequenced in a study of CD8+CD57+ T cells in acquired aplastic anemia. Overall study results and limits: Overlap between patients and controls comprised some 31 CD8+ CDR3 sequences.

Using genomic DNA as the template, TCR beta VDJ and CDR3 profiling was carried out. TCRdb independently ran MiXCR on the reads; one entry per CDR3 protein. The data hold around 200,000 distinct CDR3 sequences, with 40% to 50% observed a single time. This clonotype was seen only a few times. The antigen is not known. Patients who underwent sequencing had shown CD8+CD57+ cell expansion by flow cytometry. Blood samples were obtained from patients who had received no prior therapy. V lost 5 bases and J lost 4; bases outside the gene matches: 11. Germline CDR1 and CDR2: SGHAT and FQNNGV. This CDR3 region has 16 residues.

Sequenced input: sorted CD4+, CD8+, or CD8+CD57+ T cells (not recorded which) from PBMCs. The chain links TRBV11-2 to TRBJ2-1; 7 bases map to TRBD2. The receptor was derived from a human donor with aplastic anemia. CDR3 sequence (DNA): TGTGCCAGCAGCACCCCAGAAGCGGGGAATTACAATGAGCAGTTCTTC. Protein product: CASSTPEAGNYNEQFF.